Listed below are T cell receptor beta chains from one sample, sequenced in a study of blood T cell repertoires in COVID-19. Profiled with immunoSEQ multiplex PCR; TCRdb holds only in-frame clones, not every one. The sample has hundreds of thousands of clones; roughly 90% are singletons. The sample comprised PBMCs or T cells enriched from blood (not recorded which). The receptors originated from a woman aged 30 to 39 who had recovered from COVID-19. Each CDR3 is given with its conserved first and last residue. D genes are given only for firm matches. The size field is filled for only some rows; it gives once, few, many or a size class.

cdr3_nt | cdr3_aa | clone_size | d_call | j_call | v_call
TGTGCCAGCAGCCGGATTAGCGGGGGGTCGATGACCGGGGAGCTGTTTTTT | CASSRISGGSMTGELFF | NA | TRBD2 | TRBJ2-2 | TRBV7-9
TGTGCCAGCAAAGGGAGGATAGCCCTCTATGGCTACACCTTC | CASKGRIALYGYTF | NA | NA | TRBJ1-2 | TRBV27
TGTGCCAGCAGCCAAGCTCGGACTAGCTTAACCAAAAACATTCAGTACTTC | CASSQARTSLTKNIQYF | NA | TRBD2 | TRBJ2-4 | TRBV3-1/TRBV3-2
TGTGCCAGCAGTTTGTTTATAGGGGGCAATGAGCAGTTCTTC | CASSLFIGGNEQFF | once | NA | TRBJ2-1 | TRBV28
TGTGCCAGCAGTAAGGGACTAGCGGGGGGGCCAGGGGAGCAGTTCTTC | CASSKGLAGGPGEQFF | NA | TRBD2 | TRBJ2-1 | TRBV6-4
TGTGCCAGCAGTTACACGCGGGGGGGGCACTCTGGAAACACCATATATTTT | CASSYTRGGHSGNTIYF | NA | NA | TRBJ1-3 | TRBV28
TGTGCCAGTAGCCCACTGGGCGCCCGCTCTGGAAACACCATATATTTT | CASSPLGARSGNTIYF | NA | NA | TRBJ1-3 | TRBV19
TGTGCCACCAGTGATCCACCGGGACAGTTAACAGATACGCAGTATTTT | CATSDPPGQLTDTQYF | NA | TRBD1 | TRBJ2-3 | TRBV24-1
TGTGCCAGCAGCATGGGGACAGGCCAGCCCCAGCATTTT | CASSMGTGQPQHF | NA | TRBD1 | TRBJ1-5 | TRBV7-9
TGTGCCAGCAGTTCCCAACAGGGGATGAACACTGAAGCTTTCTTT | CASSSQQGMNTEAFF | NA | TRBD1 | TRBJ1-1 | TRBV7-6
TGTGCCAGTAGTATCCGGTGGGGCGGGACAGTAGCCAAAAACATTCAGTACTTC | CASSIRWGGTVAKNIQYF | NA | NA | TRBJ2-4 | TRBV19
TGTGCCAGCAGTTGGGGGGAGGATAGCTACGAGCAGTACTTC | CASSWGEDSYEQYF | NA | NA | TRBJ2-7 | TRBV2
TGTGCCAGCAGCAAATTCCCGGGGTCGTTCGTAAGCAATCAGCCCCAGCATTTT | CASSKFPGSFVSNQPQHF | NA | NA | TRBJ1-5 | TRBV21-1